These T cell receptor beta chains were read from a single sample in a study of cytomegalovirus exposure and HLA in healthy donors. The protocol was immunoSEQ multiplex PCR, while the TCRdb copy is restricted to in-frame clones and leaves out a portion. Of about 140,000 clones listed, 79% are singletons. The specimen sequenced was PBMCs. The source is a man in his forties in good health and CMV-seropositive. Each CDR3 is given with its conserved first and last residue. A D gene is named only where the DNA matches it firmly. A row's size may be missing; if present it is once, few, many or a size class.

TRBD2	-	TRBV14	TRBJ2-1	CASGLAGGYNEQFF	TGTGCCAGCGGATTAGCGGGAGGATACAATGAGCAGTTCTTC
TRBD2	-	TRBV6-6	TRBJ2-7	CASSLTSGSNEQYF	TGTGCCAGCAGCCTGACTAGCGGGAGTAATGAGCAGTACTTC
-	-	TRBV6-5	TRBJ1-6	CASSWTNSPLHF	TGTGCCAGCAGTTGGACAAATTCACCCCTCCACTTT
TRBD2	-	TRBV27	TRBJ2-5	CASSFWAGGTETQYF	TGTGCCAGCAGTTTCTGGGCGGGAGGGACGGAGACCCAGTACTTC
TRBD2	few	TRBV7-9	TRBJ2-7	CASIPSSSGVYEQYF	TGTGCCAGCATCCCCAGTTCTAGCGGAGTATACGAGCAGTACTTC
-	-	TRBV11-2	TRBJ2-5	CASSLGAVVQETQYF	TGTGCCAGCAGCTTAGGTGCGGTAGTACAAGAGACCCAGTACTTC
-	-	TRBV7-2	TRBJ2-2	CASSLRRWREVTGELFF	TGTGCCAGCAGCTTAAGGCGGTGGAGGGAGGTCACCGGGGAGCTGTTTTTT
TRBD1	-	TRBV10-2	TRBJ1-1	CASLKHSQGAGTEAFF	TGCGCCAGCCTTAAACACTCACAGGGGGCCGGCACTGAAGCTTTCTTT
-	-	TRBV19	TRBJ2-3	CASSPPGTIPHTQYF	TGTGCCAGTAGTCCTCCCGGGACAATCCCCCATACGCAGTATTTT
TRBD2	-	TRBV19	TRBJ2-3	CASSGGLAGHPSTDTQYF	TGTGCCAGTAGTGGGGGACTAGCGGGCCACCCGAGCACAGATACGCAGTATTTT
-	-	TRBV4-2	TRBJ1-2	CASSQVKGPGGYTF	TGTGCCAGCAGCCAAGTGAAGGGGCCCGGTGGCTACACCTTC
-	-	TRBV5-4	TRBJ2-7	CASSLNYEQYF	TGTGCCAGCAGCCTTAACTACGAGCAGTACTTC
TRBD2	-	TRBV7-6	TRBJ2-1	CASSPLMAGGPHEQFF	TGTGCCAGCAGCCCCCTAATGGCGGGAGGGCCGCATGAGCAGTTCTTC
-	once	TRBV4-1	TRBJ2-6	CASSPRVASGANVLTF	TGCGCCAGCAGCCCCCGTGTGGCCTCTGGGGCCAACGTCCTGACTTTC
TRBD2	-	TRBV27	TRBJ2-3	CASSPLADTDTQYF	TGTGCCAGCAGTCCACTAGCGGATACAGATACGCAGTATTTT
TRBD2	-	TRBV30	TRBJ2-3	CAWSVYKGTGGADTQYF	TGTGCCTGGAGTGTATACAAGGGGACGGGAGGGGCAGATACGCAGTATTTT
-	-	TRBV4-1	TRBJ1-2	CASSQAQRTRGRDYGYTF	TGCGCCAGCAGCCAAGCTCAAAGAACTCGGGGGAGGGACTATGGCTACACCTTC
TRBD2	few	TRBV7-9	TRBJ2-3	CASSKLAVISTDTQYF	TGTGCCAGCAGCAAACTAGCGGTCATTTCCACAGATACGCAGTATTTT
TRBD1	once	TRBV25-1	TRBJ2-2	CASSEGTGAGELFF	TGTGCCAGCAGTGAAGGGACAGGGGCCGGGGAGCTGTTTTTT
-	few	TRBV6-5	TRBJ2-1	CASSEGTNEQFF	TGTGCCAGCAGCGAAGGGACAAATGAGCAGTTCTTC
-	-	TRBV30	TRBJ2-1	CAWSATGLGRFF	TGTGCCTGGAGTGCAACAGGGTTAGGTAGGTTCTTC
TRBD2	few	TRBV10-1	TRBJ2-1	CASSLGTTYNEQFF	TGCGCCAGCAGCCTCGGGACTACCTACAATGAGCAGTTCTTC
-	-	TRBV1	TRBJ2-1	CTSSRGFSSYNEQFF	TGCACCAGCAGCAGGGGCTTCAGCTCCTACAATGAGCAGTTCTTC
TRBD1	-	TRBV7-9	TRBJ1-2	CSSSLGQGVYGYTF	TGTTCCAGCAGCTTAGGACAGGGCGTCTATGGCTACACCTTC
TRBD1	-	TRBV30	TRBJ2-3	CAWAKGRGFADTQYF	TGTGCCTGGGCCAAGGGCAGGGGGTTCGCAGATACGCAGTATTTT
TRBD1	-	TRBV28	TRBJ1-2	CASSLGGQGVIGYTF	TGTGCCAGCAGTCTGGGGGGACAGGGGGTTATTGGCTACACCTTC
-	-	TRBV19	TRBJ2-6	CASSIISGGSGANVLTF	TGTGCCAGTAGTATAATCTCTGGAGGGTCCGGGGCCAACGTCCTGACTTTC
-	few	TRBV6-1	TRBJ1-1	CASSARQAPNTEAFF	TGTGCCAGCAGTGCACGACAGGCCCCGAACACTGAAGCTTTCTTT
-	-	TRBV4-2	TRBJ2-5	CASSQDRLQETQYF	TGTGCCAGCAGCCAAGATCGTCTCCAAGAGACCCAGTACTTC
-	-	TRBV10-3	TRBJ1-1	CAISASVTNTEAFF	TGTGCCATCAGTGCCTCAGTTACGAACACTGAAGCTTTCTTT
-	-	TRBV6-5	TRBJ2-7	CASKGGRNSYEQYF	TGTGCCAGCAAGGGGGGGAGGAACTCCTACGAGCAGTACTTC
-	-	TRBV30	TRBJ2-3	CAWSPSSGSTDTQYF	TGTGCCTGGAGTCCCTCGAGCGGGTCCACAGATACGCAGTATTTT
-	once	TRBV6-5	TRBJ1-6	CASSYRTFNSPLHF	TGTGCCAGCAGTTACCGAACATTTAATTCACCCCTCCACTTT
-	once	TRBV11-2	TRBJ1-5	CASSPEGIQPQHF	TGTGCCAGCAGCCCGGAGGGTATTCAGCCCCAGCATTTT
TRBD2	-	TRBV27	TRBJ2-3	CASRDYTAASTDTQYF	TGTGCCAGCCGGGACTACACAGCCGCCAGCACAGATACGCAGTATTTT
-	-	TRBV5-1	TRBJ1-4	CASSLDRSLNEKLFF	TGCGCCAGCAGCTTAGACAGATCCTTGAATGAAAAACTGTTTTTT
-	few	TRBV29-1	TRBJ1-1	CSVGQVRGAEAFF	TGCAGCGTGGGGCAGGTCCGAGGCGCTGAAGCTTTCTTT
-	-	TRBV15	TRBJ1-3	CATSRDRGIGNTIYF	TGTGCCACCAGCAGAGATCGCGGGATTGGAAACACCATATATTTT
-	few	TRBV2	TRBJ2-3	CASSPNGGQADTQYF	TGTGCCAGCAGCCCGAATGGAGGGCAGGCAGATACGCAGTATTTT
TRBD2	-	TRBV5-4	TRBJ2-5	CASSEGLAGRETQYF	TGTGCCAGCAGCGAGGGACTAGCGGGAAGGGAGACCCAGTACTTC
TRBD1	-	TRBV28	TRBJ1-4	CASSTRQGPNEKLFF	TGTGCCAGCAGTACCCGACAGGGACCAAATGAAAAACTGTTTTTT
TRBD1	-	TRBV6-5	TRBJ1-2	CASTPKGTGGSGYTF	TGTGCCAGCACCCCCAAGGGGACAGGGGGCTCTGGCTACACCTTC
TRBD1	-	TRBV2	TRBJ1-5	CASSEATDRDNQPQHF	TGTGCCAGCAGTGAAGCTACGGACAGGGACAATCAGCCCCAGCATTTT
-	-	TRBV5-1	TRBJ1-2	CASSLSINRQIDGYTF	TGCGCCAGCAGCTTGTCGATTAATAGACAGATTGATGGCTACACCTTC
-	-	TRBV29-1	TRBJ2-5	CSVEEGRETQYF	TGCAGCGTTGAAGAGGGGCGGGAGACCCAGTACTTC
-	once	TRBV5-5	TRBJ1-2	CASSFEVPEGGYGYTF	TGTGCCAGCAGCTTCGAGGTTCCGGAAGGAGGGTATGGCTACACCTTC
-	once	TRBV19	TRBJ1-4	CATNPGSAREKLFF	TGTGCCACCAACCCGGGGTCAGCGCGGGAAAAACTGTTTTTT
-	-	TRBV6-1	TRBJ1-5	CASSTGHLNQPQHF	TGTGCCAGCAGTACGGGACACCTCAATCAGCCCCAGCATTTT
TRBD2	-	TRBV27	TRBJ2-7	CASSFLAGAAEYEQYF	TGTGCCAGCAGTTTTCTAGCGGGAGCCGCGGAATACGAGCAGTACTTC
-	-	TRBV5-6	TRBJ1-2	CASSLLYGYTF	TGTGCCAGCAGCTTGCTCTATGGCTACACCTTC
-	once	TRBV29-1	TRBJ2-4	CSVRSTGKNIQYF	TGCAGCGTGCGATCTACAGGGAAAAACATTCAGTACTTC
TRBD1	-	TRBV30	TRBJ2-7	CAWSWDRGWQYF	TGTGCCTGGAGTTGGGACAGGGGATGGCAGTACTTC
TRBD2	-	TRBV10-3	TRBJ2-5	CAISESGTSGSFQETQYF	TGTGCCATCAGTGAATCCGGGACTAGCGGGAGCTTCCAAGAGACCCAGTACTTC
-	-	TRBV27	TRBJ2-7	CASSPSSGRYEQYF	TGTGCCAGCAGCCCCTCATCGGGAAGGTACGAGCAGTACTTC
-	-	TRBV18	TRBJ1-1	CASSPRYTEAFF	TGTGCCAGCTCCCCGAGGTACACTGAAGCTTTCTTT